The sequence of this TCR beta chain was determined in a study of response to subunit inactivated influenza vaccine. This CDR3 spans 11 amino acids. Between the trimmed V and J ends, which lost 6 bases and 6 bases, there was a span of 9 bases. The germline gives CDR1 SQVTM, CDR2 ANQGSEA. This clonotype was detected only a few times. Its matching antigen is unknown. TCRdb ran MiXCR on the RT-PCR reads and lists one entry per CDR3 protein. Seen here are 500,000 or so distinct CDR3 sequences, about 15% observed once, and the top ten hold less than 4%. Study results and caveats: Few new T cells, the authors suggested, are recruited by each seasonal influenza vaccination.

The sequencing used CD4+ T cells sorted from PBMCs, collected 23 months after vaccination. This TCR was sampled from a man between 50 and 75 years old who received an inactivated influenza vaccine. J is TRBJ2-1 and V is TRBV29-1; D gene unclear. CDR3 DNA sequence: TGCAGCGTATCCAGGACCAATGAGCAGTTCTTC. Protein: CSVSRTNEQFF.